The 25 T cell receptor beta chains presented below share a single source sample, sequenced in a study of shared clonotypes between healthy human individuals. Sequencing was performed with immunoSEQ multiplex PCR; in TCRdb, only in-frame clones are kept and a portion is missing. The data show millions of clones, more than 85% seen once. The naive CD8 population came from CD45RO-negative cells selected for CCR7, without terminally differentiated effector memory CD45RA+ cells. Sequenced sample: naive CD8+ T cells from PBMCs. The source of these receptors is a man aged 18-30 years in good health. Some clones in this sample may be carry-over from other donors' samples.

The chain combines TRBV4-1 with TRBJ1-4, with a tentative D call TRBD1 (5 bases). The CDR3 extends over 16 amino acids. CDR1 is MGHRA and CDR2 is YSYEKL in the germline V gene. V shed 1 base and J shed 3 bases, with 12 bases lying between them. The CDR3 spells CASSQVARGANEKLFF. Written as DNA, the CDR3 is TGCGCCAGCAGCCAAGTGGCCCGAGGGGCTAATGAAAAACTGTTTTTT.

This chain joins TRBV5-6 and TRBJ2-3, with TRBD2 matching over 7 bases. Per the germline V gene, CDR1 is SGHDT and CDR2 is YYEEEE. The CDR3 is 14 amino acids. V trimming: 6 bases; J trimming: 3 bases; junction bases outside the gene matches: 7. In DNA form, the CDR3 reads TGTGCCAGCACCATGGGGGGGTTGACAGATACGCAGTATTTT. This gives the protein CASTMGGLTDTQYF. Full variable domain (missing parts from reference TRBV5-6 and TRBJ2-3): DAGVTQSPTHLIKTRGQQVTLRCSPKSGHDTVSWYQQALGQGPQFIFQYYEEEERQRGNFPDRFSGHQFPNYSSELNVNALLLGDSALYLCASTMGGLTDTQYFGPGTRLTVL.

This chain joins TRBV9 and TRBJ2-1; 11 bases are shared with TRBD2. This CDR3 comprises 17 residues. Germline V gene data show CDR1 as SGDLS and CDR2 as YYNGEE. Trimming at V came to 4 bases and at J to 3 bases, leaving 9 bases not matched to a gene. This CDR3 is CASSQNPGLAGYNEQFF. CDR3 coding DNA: TGTGCCAGCAGCCAAAACCCCGGACTAGCGGGCTACAATGAGCAGTTCTTC.

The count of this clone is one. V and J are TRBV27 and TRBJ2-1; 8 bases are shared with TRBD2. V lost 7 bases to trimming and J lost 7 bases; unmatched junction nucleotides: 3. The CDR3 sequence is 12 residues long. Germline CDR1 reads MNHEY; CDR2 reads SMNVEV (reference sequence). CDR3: CASTASGNEQFF. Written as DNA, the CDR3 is TGTGCCAGCACGGCTAGCGGGAATGAGCAGTTCTTC.

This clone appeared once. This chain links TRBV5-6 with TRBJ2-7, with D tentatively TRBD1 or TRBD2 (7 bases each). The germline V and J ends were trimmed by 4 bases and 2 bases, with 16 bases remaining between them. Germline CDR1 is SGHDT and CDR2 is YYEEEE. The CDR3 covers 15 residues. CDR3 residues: CASSTGPGGAYEQYF. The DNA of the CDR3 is TGTGCCAGCAGCACCGGACCAGGGGGGGCCTACGAGCAGTACTTC.

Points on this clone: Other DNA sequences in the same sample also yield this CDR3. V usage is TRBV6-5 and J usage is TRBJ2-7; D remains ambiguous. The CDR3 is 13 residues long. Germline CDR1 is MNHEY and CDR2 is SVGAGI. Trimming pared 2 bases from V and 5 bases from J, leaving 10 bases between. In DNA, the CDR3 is TGTGCCAGCAGTTACGGGTGGGGTAACGAGCAGTACTTC. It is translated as CASSYGWGNEQYF.

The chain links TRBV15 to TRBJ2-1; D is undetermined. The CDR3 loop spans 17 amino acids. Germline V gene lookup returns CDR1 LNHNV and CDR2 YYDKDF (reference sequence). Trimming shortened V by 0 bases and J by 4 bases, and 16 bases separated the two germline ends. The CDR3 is CATSRELSPTLYNEQFF. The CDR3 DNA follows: TGTGCCACCAGCAGAGAGTTAAGCCCCACTCTATACAATGAGCAGTTCTTC.

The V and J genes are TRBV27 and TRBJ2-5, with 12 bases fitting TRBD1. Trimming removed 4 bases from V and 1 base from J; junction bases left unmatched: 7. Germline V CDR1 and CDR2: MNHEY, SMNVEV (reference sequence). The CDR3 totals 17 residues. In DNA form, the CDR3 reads TGTGCCAGCAGTTCCCGGGGGGGACAGGGGGCCCAAGAGACCCAGTACTTC. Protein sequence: CASSSRGGQGAQETQYF.

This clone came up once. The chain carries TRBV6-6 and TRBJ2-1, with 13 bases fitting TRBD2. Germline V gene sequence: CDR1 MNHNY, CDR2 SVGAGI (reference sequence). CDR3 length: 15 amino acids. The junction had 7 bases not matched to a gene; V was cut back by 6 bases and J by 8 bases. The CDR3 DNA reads TGTGCCAGCAGGACCGGACTAGCGGGAGAGGATGAGCAGTTCTTC. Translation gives CASRTGLAGEDEQFF.

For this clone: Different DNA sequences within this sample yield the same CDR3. The CDR3 is CASSIGGSEAFF. The CDR3 DNA reads as TGTGCCAGTAGTATCGGGGGATCTGAAGCTTTCTTT. The chain has TRBV19 and TRBJ1-1, with a tentative D call TRBD1 (5 bases). Trimming removed 3 bases from V and 6 bases from J, with 8 bases in between. Germline lookup yields CDR1 LNHDA and CDR2 SQIVND (reference sequence). The CDR3 totals 12 residues.

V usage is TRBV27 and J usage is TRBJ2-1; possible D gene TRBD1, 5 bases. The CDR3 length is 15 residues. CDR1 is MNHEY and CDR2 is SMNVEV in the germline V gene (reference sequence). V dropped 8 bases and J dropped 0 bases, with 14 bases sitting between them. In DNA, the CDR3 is TGTGCCAGCTCCGCAACAGGCCCCTCCTACAATGAGCAGTTCTTC. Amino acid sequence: CASSATGPSYNEQFF.

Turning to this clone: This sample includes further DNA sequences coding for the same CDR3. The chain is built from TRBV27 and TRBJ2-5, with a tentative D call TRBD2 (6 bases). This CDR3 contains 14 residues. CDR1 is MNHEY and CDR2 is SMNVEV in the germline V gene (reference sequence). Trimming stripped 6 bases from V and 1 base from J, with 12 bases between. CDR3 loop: CASSLLGGQETQYF. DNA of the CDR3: TGTGCCAGCAGCCTACTGGGGGGCCAAGAGACCCAGTACTTC.

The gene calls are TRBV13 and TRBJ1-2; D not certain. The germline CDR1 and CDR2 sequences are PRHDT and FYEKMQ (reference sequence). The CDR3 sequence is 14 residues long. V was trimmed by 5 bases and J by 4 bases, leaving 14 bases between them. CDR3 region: CASSGERQSYGYTF. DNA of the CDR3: TGTGCCAGCAGCGGCGAAAGGCAATCCTATGGCTACACCTTC.

CDR3 nucleotide sequence: TGTGCCAGCAGTTTAGCGGCTTACAATGAGCAGTTCTTC. Amino acids: CASSLAAYNEQFF. This chain links TRBV28 with TRBJ2-1; D unresolved. CDR1 and CDR2 (germline): MDHEN, SYDVKM. The CDR3 has 13 amino acids. Trimming pared 2 bases from V and 4 bases from J, leaving 6 bases between. The whole variable domain, remainder taken from reference TRBV28 and TRBJ2-1, is DVKVTQSSRYLVKRTGEKVFLECVQDMDHENMFWYRQDPGLGLRLIYFSYDVKMKEKGDIPEGYSVSREKKERFSLILESASTNQTSMYLCASSLAAYNEQFFGPGTRLTVL.

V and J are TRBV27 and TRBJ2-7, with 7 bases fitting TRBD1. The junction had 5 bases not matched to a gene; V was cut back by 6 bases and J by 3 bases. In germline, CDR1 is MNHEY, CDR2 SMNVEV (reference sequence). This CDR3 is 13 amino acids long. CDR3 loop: CASRPDRYYEQYF. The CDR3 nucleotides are TGTGCCAGCAGACCGGACAGGTACTACGAGCAGTACTTC.

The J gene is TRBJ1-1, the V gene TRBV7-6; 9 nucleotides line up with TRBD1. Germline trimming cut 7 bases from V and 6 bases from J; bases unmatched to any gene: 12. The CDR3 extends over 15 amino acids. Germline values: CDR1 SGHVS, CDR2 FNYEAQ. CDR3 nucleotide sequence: TGTGCCAGCACCCGGGACAGGGCAATAGGAGCTGAAGCTTTCTTT. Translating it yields CASTRDRAIGAEAFF. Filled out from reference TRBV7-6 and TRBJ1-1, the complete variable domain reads GAGVSQSPRYKVTKRGQDVALRCDPISGHVSLYWYRQALGQGPEFLTYFNYEAQQDKSGLPNDRFSAERPEGSISTLTIQRTEQRDSAMYRCASTRDRAIGAEAFFGQGTRLTVV.

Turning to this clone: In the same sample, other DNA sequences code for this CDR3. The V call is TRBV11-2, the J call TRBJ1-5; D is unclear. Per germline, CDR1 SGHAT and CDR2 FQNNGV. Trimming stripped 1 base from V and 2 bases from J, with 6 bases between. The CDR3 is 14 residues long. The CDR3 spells CASSLGPGNQPQHF. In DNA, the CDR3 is TGTGCCAGCAGCTTAGGCCCAGGCAATCAGCCCCAGCATTTT.

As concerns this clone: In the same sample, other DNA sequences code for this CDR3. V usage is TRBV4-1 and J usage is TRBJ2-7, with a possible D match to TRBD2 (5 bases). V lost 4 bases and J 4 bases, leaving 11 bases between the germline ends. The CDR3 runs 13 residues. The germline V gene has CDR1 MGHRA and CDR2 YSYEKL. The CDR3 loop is CASSPGLGYEQYF. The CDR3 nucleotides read TGCGCCAGCAGCCCAGGACTCGGGTACGAGCAGTACTTC.

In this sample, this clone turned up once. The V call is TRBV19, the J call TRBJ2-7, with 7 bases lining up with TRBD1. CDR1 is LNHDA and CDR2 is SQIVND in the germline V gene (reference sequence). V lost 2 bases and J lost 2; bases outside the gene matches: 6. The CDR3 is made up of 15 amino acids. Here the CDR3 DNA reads TGTGCCAGTAGTATAAGAGACAGGGTTCCCTACGAGCAGTACTTC. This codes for CASSIRDRVPYEQYF.

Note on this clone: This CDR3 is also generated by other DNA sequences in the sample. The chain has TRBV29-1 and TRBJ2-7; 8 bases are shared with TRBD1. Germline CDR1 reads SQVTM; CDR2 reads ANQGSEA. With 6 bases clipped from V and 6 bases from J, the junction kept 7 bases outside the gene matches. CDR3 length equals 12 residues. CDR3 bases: TGCAGCGTCCTCGGACAGGGTGGCGAGCAGTACTTC. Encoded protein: CSVLGQGGEQYF.

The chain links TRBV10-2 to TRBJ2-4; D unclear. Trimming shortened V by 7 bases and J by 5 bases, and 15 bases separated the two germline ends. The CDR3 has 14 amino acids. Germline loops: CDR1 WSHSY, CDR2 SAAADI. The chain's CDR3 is CASTGSRWENIQYF. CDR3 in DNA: TGCGCCAGCACGGGCAGCCGGTGGGAAAACATTCAGTACTTC.

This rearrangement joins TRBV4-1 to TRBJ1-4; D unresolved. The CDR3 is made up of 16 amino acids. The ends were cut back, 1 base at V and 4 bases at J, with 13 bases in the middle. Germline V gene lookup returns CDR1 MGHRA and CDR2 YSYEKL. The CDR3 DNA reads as TGCGCCAGCAGCCAAGTCCCCCCAGAGGATAATGAAAAACTGTTTTTT. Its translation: CASSQVPPEDNEKLFF.

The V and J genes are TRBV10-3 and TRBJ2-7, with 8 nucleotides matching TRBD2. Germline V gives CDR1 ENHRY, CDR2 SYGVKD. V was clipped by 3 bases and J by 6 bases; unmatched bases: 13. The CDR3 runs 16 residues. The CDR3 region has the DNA TGTGCCATCAGTGATTTGACGGGAGGGCCGACGTTCGAGCAGTACTTC. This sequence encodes CAISDLTGGPTFEQYF.

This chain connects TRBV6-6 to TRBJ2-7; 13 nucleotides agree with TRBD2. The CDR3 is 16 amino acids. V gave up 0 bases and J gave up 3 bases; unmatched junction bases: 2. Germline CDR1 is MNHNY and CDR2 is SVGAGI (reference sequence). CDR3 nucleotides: TGTGCCAGCAGTTACTCTGGACTAGCGGGAGACTACGAGCAGTACTTC. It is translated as CASSYSGLAGDYEQYF.

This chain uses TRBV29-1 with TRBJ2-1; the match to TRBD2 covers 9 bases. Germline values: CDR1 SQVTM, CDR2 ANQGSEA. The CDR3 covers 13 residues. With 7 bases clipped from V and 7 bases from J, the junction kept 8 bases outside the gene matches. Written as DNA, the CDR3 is TGCAGCGACCGACTAGCGGATTATAATGAGCAGTTCTTC. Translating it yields CSDRLADYNEQFF.